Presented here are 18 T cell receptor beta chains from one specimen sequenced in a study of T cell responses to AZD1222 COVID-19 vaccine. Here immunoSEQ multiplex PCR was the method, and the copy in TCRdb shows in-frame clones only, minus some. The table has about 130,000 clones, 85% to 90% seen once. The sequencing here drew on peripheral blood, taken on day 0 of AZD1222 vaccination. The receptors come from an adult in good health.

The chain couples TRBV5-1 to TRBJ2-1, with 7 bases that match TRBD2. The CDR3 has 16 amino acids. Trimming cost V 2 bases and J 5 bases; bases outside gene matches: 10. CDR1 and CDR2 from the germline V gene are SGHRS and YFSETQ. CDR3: CASSLGLGLENNEQFF. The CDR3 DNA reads TGCGCCAGCAGCTTAGGTTTAGGACTAGAAAACAATGAGCAGTTCTTC.

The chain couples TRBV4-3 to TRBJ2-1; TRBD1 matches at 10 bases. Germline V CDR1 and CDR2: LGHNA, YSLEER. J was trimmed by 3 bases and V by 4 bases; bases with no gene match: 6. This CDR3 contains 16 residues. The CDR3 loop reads CASSRTTGGDYNEQFF. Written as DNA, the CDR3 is TGCGCCAGCAGCCGGACGACAGGGGGCGACTACAATGAGCAGTTCTTC.

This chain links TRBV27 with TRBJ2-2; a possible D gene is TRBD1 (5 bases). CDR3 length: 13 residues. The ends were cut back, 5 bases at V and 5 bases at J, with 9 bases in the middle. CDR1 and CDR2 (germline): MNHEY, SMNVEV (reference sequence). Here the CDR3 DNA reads TGTGCCAGCAGTCCCGACAGAACCGGGGAGCTGTTTTTT. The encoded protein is CASSPDRTGELFF.

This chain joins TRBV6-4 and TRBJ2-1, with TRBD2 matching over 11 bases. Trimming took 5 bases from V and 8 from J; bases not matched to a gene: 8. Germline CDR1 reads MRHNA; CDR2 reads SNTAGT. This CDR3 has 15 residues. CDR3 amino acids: CASSYSSGGSDEQFF. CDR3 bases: TGTGCCAGCAGTTATTCTAGCGGGGGGAGCGATGAGCAGTTCTTC.

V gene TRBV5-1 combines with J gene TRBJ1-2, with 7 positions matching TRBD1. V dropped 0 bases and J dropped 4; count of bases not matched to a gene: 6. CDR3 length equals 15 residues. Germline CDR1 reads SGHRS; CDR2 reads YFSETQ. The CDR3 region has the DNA TGCGCCAGCAGCTTGGGGGGACAGTCATTCTATGGCTACACCTTC. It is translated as CASSLGGQSFYGYTF.

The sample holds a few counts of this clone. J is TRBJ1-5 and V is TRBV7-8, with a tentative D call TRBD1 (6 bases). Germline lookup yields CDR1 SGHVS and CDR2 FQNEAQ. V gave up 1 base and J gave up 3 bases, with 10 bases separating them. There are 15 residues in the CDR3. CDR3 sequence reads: CASSLGGGPNQPQHF. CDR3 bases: TGTGCCAGCAGCTTAGGCGGGGGCCCCAATCAGCCCCAGCATTTT.

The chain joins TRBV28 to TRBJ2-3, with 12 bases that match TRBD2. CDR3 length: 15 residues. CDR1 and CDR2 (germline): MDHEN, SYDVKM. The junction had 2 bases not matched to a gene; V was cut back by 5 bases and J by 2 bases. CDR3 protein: CASSLAGGHTDTQYF. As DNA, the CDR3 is TGTGCCAGCAGTCTAGCGGGAGGGCACACAGATACGCAGTATTTT.

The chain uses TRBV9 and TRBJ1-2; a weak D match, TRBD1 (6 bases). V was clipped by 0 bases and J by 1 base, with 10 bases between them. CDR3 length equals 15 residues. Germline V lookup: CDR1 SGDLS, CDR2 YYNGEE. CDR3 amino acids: CASSVGGHFNYGYTF. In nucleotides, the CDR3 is TGTGCCAGCAGCGTAGGGGGACACTTTAACTATGGCTACACCTTC.

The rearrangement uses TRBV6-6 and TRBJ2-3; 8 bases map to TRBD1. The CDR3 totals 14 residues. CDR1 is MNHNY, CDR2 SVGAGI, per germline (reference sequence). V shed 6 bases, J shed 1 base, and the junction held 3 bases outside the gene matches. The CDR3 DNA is TGTGCCAGCAGGGGACAGGAGGGCACAGATACGCAGTATTTT. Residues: CASRGQEGTDTQYF.

The CDR3 DNA sequence: TGTGCCAGCAGTTACCAGGGAAGGGGCAATCAGCCCCAGCATTTT. This gives the protein CASSYQGRGNQPQHF. The V gene is TRBV6-6, the J gene TRBJ1-5; maybe TRBD1 (5 bases). This CDR3 spans 15 amino acids. The germline V gene encodes CDR1 MNHNY and CDR2 SVGAGI (reference sequence). The ends were cut back, 2 bases at V and 2 bases at J, with 10 bases in the middle.

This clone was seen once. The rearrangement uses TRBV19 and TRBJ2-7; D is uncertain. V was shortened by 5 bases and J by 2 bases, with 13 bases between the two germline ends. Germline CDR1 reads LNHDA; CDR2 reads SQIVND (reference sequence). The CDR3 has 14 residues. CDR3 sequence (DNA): TGTGCCAGTAGTCCCAGCCTTTGGACCTACGAGCAGTACTTC. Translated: CASSPSLWTYEQYF.

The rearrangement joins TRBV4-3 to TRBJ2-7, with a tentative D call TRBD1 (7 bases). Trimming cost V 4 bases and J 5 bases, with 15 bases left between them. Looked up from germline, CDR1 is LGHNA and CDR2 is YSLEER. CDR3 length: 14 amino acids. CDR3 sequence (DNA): TGCGCCAGCAGCCCATACAGGGGAGGCAACGAGCAGTACTTC. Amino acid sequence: CASSPYRGGNEQYF.

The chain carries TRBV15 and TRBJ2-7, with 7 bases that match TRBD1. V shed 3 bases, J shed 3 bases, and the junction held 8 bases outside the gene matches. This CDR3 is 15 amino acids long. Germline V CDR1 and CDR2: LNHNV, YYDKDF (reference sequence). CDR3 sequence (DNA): TGTGCCACCAGCAGTTCACAGGGGAATTACTACGAGCAGTACTTC. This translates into CATSSSQGNYYEQYF.

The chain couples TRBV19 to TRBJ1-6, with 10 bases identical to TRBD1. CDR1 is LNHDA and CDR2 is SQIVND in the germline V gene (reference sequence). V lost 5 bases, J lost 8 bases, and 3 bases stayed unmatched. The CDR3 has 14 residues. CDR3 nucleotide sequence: TGTGCCAGTAGTCCGACAGGGGGCGATTCACCCCTCCACTTT. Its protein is CASSPTGGDSPLHF. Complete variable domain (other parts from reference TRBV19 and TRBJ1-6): DGGITQSPKYLFRKEGQNVTLSCEQNLNHDAMYWYRQDPGQGLRLIYYSQIVNDFQKGDIAEGYSVSREKKESFPLTVTSAQKNPTAFYLCASSPTGGDSPLHFGNGTRLTVT.

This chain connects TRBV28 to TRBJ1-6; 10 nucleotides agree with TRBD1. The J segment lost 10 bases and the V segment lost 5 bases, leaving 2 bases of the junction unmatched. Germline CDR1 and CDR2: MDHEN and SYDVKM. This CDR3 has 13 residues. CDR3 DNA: TGTGCCAGCAGTGGGACAGGGGTGTCACCCCTCCACTTT. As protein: CASSGTGVSPLHF.

The DNA for the CDR3 is TGTGCCAGCAGCGCCACAGGGGCCTTCTCTGGAAACACCATATATTTT. Translation gives CASSATGAFSGNTIYF. The chain couples TRBV9 to TRBJ1-3; 7 nucleotides align to TRBD1. J gave up 0 bases and V 3 bases, and 6 bases lay outside the gene matches. Germline V gene sequence: CDR1 SGDLS, CDR2 YYNGEE. The CDR3 sequence is 16 residues long. The full variable domain, in which reference TRBV9 and TRBJ1-3 provide the parts outside the CDR3, is DSGVTQTPKHLITATGQRVTLRCSPRSGDLSVYWYQQSLDQGLQFLIQYYNGEERAKGNILERFSAQQFPDLHSELNLSSLELGDSALYFCASSATGAFSGNTIYFGEGSWLTVV.

CDR3 coding DNA: TGTGCCAGCAGCGTAGAGTCCATCGCTTGGAATGAGCAGTTCTTC. Amino acids: CASSVESIAWNEQFF. J is TRBJ2-1 and V is TRBV9; D call uncertain. This CDR3 has 15 amino acids. Trimming shortened V by 0 bases and J by 7 bases, and 14 bases separated the two germline ends. Germline V gives CDR1 SGDLS, CDR2 YYNGEE.

CDR3 nucleotide sequence: TGTGCCAGCAGCTTGGTGCTTACCGGGACAGGGTCGGGAGATACGCAGTATTTT. Translating it yields CASSLVLTGTGSGDTQYF. The V call is TRBV5-4, the J call TRBJ2-3, with 9 bases matching TRBD1. CDR1 and CDR2 (germline): SGHNT, YYREEE (reference sequence). CDR3 size: 18 residues. The V and J ends lost 0 bases and 5 bases, in that order; junction bases with no gene match: 13.